The entry below gives a single TCR beta chain sequence along with its context. The antigen remains undetermined. This entry is derived from a study of T cell responses to AZD1222 COVID-19 vaccine. Study results and limitations: Unmutated regions of variants are reportedly targeted by nearly half of spike-specific TCRs.

The repertoire was sequenced with immunoSEQ multiplex PCR; TCRdb's copy has only in-frame clones and lacks some. The sample shows roughly 140,000 clones, approximately 90% of them seen only once. CDR3 length: 14 residues. Losses at the gene ends were 6 bases for V and 4 bases for J; bases not matched to a gene: 8. The germline CDR1 and CDR2 sequences are MNHEY and SVGAGI. This sequence was found in an adult in good health. The rearrangement links TRBV6-5 to TRBJ1-1; 7 bases map to TRBD1. The material was peripheral blood, obtained on day 0 of AZD1222 vaccination. The CDR3 loop reads CASRRQGSSTEAFF. DNA for the CDR3: TGTGCCAGCAGACGACAGGGATCCAGCACTGAAGCTTTCTTT.